Sequencing of this T cell receptor (beta chain) was carried out in a study of identical twins. Findings and limits, study-wide: Conclusions leaned on cross-sectional statistical analysis and did not track the same donors over time.

Germline values: CDR1 ENHRY, CDR2 SYGVKD. The length of the CDR3 is 15 residues. V gave up 6 bases and J gave up 9 bases, with 18 bases separating them. Comment on this clonotype: Its antigen remains unknown.

TCRdb passed the 5' RACE reads through MiXCR, listing each CDR3 protein once. This sample has nearly 900,000 distinct CDR3 sequences, with more than 9% found just once. These data also formed part of another study, on yellow fever vaccine responses in identical twins.

Sequenced input: PBMCs. The clonotype comes from a woman aged 18-29 years in good health. This chain connects TRBV10-3 to TRBJ1-6; the D gene is possibly TRBD1 (6 bases). CDR3 sequence (DNA): TGTGCCATCAGGGACAACAGGGAGGGCGGTTCACCCCTCCACTTT. Protein sequence: CAIRDNREGGSPLHF.